This T cell receptor beta chain was obtained from a study of Ad26.COV2.S vaccination and SARS-CoV-2 variants. At the level of the study: Trial arm assignment for the donor was COV1001 Ad26.COV2.S.

Produced via immunoSEQ multiplex PCR; TCRdb's table is partial and in-frame only. This table has roughly 500,000 clones, around nine tenths appearing once. Losses at the gene ends were 4 bases for V and 0 bases for J; bases not matched to a gene: 5. This CDR3 region has 16 residues. Germline CDR1 and CDR2: LNHDA and SQIVND (reference sequence). Treatment here: roughly 18 received Ad26.COV2.S at low or high dose, single or two shots; about 5 received placebo; per-sample allocation not given. On day 63 after the first injection, vaccine and placebo recipients gave samples. An Ad26 vector expressing Wuhan-strain SARS-CoV-2 spike constituted the vaccine. Study-wide results and limits: Non-spike TCR breadth was similar in vaccine and placebo recipients. A substantial breadth of spike-specific CD8+ and CD4+ T cell responses after vaccination has been reported.

Worth noting for this clone: Antigen specificity is unknown.

The chain combines TRBV19 with TRBJ1-5, with TRBD1 matching 8 bases. The TCR was taken from a person aged 18 to 65 who received the Ad26.COV2.S COVID-19 vaccine or a placebo. Specimen: peripheral blood, collected in a trial of Ad26.COV2.S vaccine versus placebo. The CDR3, as DNA: TGTGCCAGTAGTACTACAGGGGGATATAGCAATCAGCCCCAGCATTTT. It specifies CASSTTGGYSNQPQHF.